The 17 T cell receptor beta chains listed next were all sequenced from one sample in a study of control samples from healthy donors and cancer patients. Assay used: immunoSEQ multiplex PCR; TCRdb lists only in-frame clones, some missing. The data contain 150,000 or so clones, approximately 93% of them singletons. Sample: blood. These receptors all come from a man younger than 30 in good health.

V gene TRBV30 combines with J gene TRBJ2-7; D is undetermined. The length of the CDR3 is 15 residues. Germline loops: CDR1 GTSNPN, CDR2 SVGIG (reference sequence). The V end lost 4 bases, the J end lost 2 bases, and 18 bases lay between the germline ends. The CDR3 reads CAWIPSTQATYEQYF. The CDR3 nucleotides read TGTGCCTGGATCCCCAGCACGCAGGCGACCTACGAGCAGTACTTC.

The genes are TRBV28 and TRBJ2-5, with D uncertain. CDR1 is MDHEN and CDR2 is SYDVKM in the germline V gene. V was shortened by 11 bases and J by 5 bases, with 6 bases between the two germline ends. The CDR3 is 9 amino acids. CDR3 in amino acids: CALLETQYF. The CDR3 nucleotides read TGTGCCCTGCTTGAGACCCAGTACTTC.

The sample holds one count of this clone. CDR3 nucleotides: TGTGCCAGTTCTGCCCTCTCCGGGACCGAAGCTTTCTTT. Amino acids: CASSALSGTEAFF. V and J are TRBV19 and TRBJ1-1, with D perhaps matching TRBD1 (5 bases). Trimming took off 8 bases at V and 8 bases at J, with 18 bases between the two ends. Germline V gives CDR1 LNHDA, CDR2 SQIVND (reference sequence). CDR3 size: 13 residues. The entire variable domain, with the rest obtained from reference TRBV19 and TRBJ1-1, is as follows: DGGITQSPKYLFRKEGQNVTLSCEQNLNHDAMYWYRQDPGQGLRLIYYSQIVNDFQKGDIAEGYSVSREKKESFPLTVTSAQKNPTAFYLCASSALSGTEAFFGQGTRLTVV.

V usage is TRBV27 and J usage is TRBJ2-3, with 7 nucleotides matching TRBD2. Germline V lookup: CDR1 MNHEY, CDR2 SMNVEV (reference sequence). The CDR3 length is 16 residues. Germline trimming cut 5 bases from V and 0 bases from J; bases unmatched to any gene: 8. CDR3 sequence: CASSLFAGVSTDTQYF. The CDR3 bases are TGTGCCAGCAGTCTCTTCGCGGGAGTTAGCACAGATACGCAGTATTTT.

This rearrangement joins TRBV10-3 to TRBJ2-5; possibly TRBD2 for D (5 bases). The CDR3 sequence is 15 residues long. V was clipped by 10 bases and J by 2 bases, with 20 bases between them. Germline CDR1 is ENHRY and CDR2 is SYGVKD. The CDR3 spells CATSLYGADQETQYF. The CDR3 DNA is TGTGCCACGTCCTTATACGGAGCGGATCAAGAGACCCAGTACTTC.

The CDR3 spells CASKDGGSSYNEQFF. CDR3 coding DNA: TGTGCCAGCAAGGATGGCGGGAGCTCCTACAATGAGCAGTTCTTC. V and J are TRBV7-9 and TRBJ2-1; TRBD2 aligns across 7 bases. CDR1 and CDR2 (germline): SEHNR, FQNEAQ (reference sequence). J lost 0 bases, V lost 7 bases, and 6 bases had no gene match. CDR3 length: 15 amino acids.

This chain links TRBV13 with TRBJ2-7, with TRBD1 matching 8 bases. Germline V CDR1 and CDR2: PRHDT, FYEKMQ (reference sequence). CDR3 length equals 13 residues. Trimming took 3 bases from V and 9 from J; bases not matched to a gene: 7. This CDR3 reads CASSLQTGEGQYF. Here the CDR3 DNA reads TGTGCCAGCAGCTTGCAGACAGGGGAAGGGCAGTACTTC.

Written as DNA, the CDR3 is TGTGCCAGCAGCCTCCTCCGGGATTCCTACGAGCAGTACTTC. Encoded protein: CASSLLRDSYEQYF. This chain joins TRBV3-1 (or the pseudogene TRBV3-2) and TRBJ2-7; the D gene is possibly TRBD2 (5 bases). The germline V and J ends were trimmed by 4 bases and 1 base, with 11 bases remaining between them. The germline V gene encodes CDR1 LGHDT and CDR2 YNNKEL (reference sequence). The CDR3 is made up of 14 amino acids.

The rearrangement links TRBV11-2 to TRBJ2-3, with TRBD2 matching 12 bases. Germline values: CDR1 SGHAT, CDR2 FQNNGV. J was trimmed by 14 bases and V by 3 bases; bases with no gene match: 12. The CDR3 has 15 amino acids. CDR3 nucleotide sequence: TGTGCCAGCAGCTTGGCGACTAGCGGGGGCCCCGTGAGGTATTTT. This sequence encodes CASSLATSGGPVRYF.

V gene TRBV11-2 combines with J gene TRBJ2-7; TRBD1 aligns across 9 bases. This CDR3 is 14 amino acids long. CDR1 and CDR2 from the germline V gene are SGHAT and FQNNGV. With V trimmed by 3 bases and J by 4 bases, 4 bases remained unmatched. CDR3 DNA: TGTGCCAGCAGCTTTGGGACAGGGTTATACGAGCAGTACTTC. Amino acids: CASSFGTGLYEQYF.

The rearrangement joins TRBV5-6 to TRBJ2-7, with D possibly TRBD2 on 5 matching bases. The CDR3 has 14 residues. The V end was cut by 4 bases, the J end by 4 bases, with 15 bases between. Germline-derived CDR1 and CDR2 are SGHDT and YYEEEE. DNA for the CDR3: TGTGCCAGCAGCGGGGTCGGGGTTTGGTACGAGCAGTACTTC. Amino acid sequence: CASSGVGVWYEQYF.

V usage is TRBV28 and J usage is TRBJ1-4; a possible D gene is TRBD1 (5 bases). Germline V gene data show CDR1 as MDHEN and CDR2 as SYDVKM. The V and J ends lost 1 base and 8 bases respectively, with 14 bases between them. This CDR3 is built from 15 residues. The CDR3 loop is CASSLFGGLGEKLFF. The CDR3 region has the DNA TGTGCCAGCAGTTTATTTGGGGGACTCGGCGAAAAACTGTTTTTT.

This clone appeared a single time. The rearrangement joins TRBV7-2 to TRBJ1-4; D uncertain. CDR3 size: 13 residues. V lost 5 bases and J lost 7, with 11 bases in between. Germline V gene sequence: CDR1 SGHTA, CDR2 FQGNSA. The CDR3 sequence is CASSIELGEKLFF. The CDR3 DNA is TGTGCCAGCAGCATAGAACTCGGTGAAAAACTGTTTTTT.

The rearrangement links TRBV5-1 to TRBJ2-6; D perhaps matches TRBD1 (5 bases). The CDR3 is 16 residues long. Germline V gene lookup returns CDR1 SGHRS and CDR2 YFSETQ. Trimming stripped 3 bases from V and 2 bases from J, with 12 bases between. DNA for the CDR3: TGCGCCAGCAGCTCGGCCAGGGCCCCTGGGGCCAACGTCCTGACTTTC. Translating gives CASSSARAPGANVLTF.

This chain connects TRBV6-5 to TRBJ1-2; TRBD1 might be the D (5 bases). The CDR3 is 12 amino acids. Germline V gene sequence: CDR1 MNHEY, CDR2 SVGAGI. V dropped 8 bases and J dropped 7 bases, with 14 bases sitting between them. CDR3 DNA: TGTGCCAGCCGAAAGGGGACTCGTGGCTACACCTTC. This gives the protein CASRKGTRGYTF.

The chain uses TRBV30 and TRBJ1-1; 8 bases agree with TRBD1. Germline V CDR1 and CDR2: GTSNPN, SVGIG (reference sequence). Unmatched junction bases numbered 12, after V lost 5 bases and J lost 10 bases. The CDR3 length is 13 residues. Here the CDR3 reads CAWAGTGLRAAFF. The DNA for the CDR3 is TGTGCCTGGGCCGGGACAGGATTACGGGCAGCTTTCTTT.

DNA of the CDR3: TGCAGCGTTGATACCGGGCAGAGACTTTACAATGAGCAGTTCTTC. It specifies CSVDTGQRLYNEQFF. The rearrangement uses TRBV29-1 and TRBJ2-1; D ambiguous. Germline V gives CDR1 SQVTM, CDR2 ANQGSEA. There are 15 residues in the CDR3. V was clipped by 3 bases and J by 4 bases, with 16 bases between them.